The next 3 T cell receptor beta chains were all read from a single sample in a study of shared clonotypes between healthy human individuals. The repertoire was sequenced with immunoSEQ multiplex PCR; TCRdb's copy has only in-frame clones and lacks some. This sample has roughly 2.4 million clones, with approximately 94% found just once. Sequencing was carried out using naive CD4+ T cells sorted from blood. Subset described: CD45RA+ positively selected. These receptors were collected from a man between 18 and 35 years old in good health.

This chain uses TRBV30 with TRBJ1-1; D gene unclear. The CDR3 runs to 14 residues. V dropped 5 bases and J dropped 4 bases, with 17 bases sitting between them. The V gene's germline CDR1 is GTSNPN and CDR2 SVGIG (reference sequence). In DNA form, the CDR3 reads TGTGCCTGGGAGAGACTTCAGAGGAGCACTGAAGCTTTCTTT. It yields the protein CAWERLQRSTEAFF.

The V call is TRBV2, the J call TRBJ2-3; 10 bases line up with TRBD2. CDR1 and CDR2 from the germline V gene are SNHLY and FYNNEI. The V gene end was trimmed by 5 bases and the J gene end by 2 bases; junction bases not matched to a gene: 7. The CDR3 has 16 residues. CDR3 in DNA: TGTGCCAGCAGTAACGGACTAGCGGCTTACACAGATACGCAGTATTTT. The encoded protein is CASSNGLAAYTDTQYF.

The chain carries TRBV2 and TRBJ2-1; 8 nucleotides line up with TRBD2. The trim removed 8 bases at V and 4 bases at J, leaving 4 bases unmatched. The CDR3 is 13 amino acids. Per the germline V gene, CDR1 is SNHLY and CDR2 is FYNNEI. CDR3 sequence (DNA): TGTGCCAGCGGGGGACTAGATTACAATGAGCAGTTCTTC. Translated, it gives CASGGLDYNEQFF.